These T cell receptor beta chains were read from a single sample in a study of identical twins. TCRdb passed the 5' RACE reads through MiXCR, listing each CDR3 protein once. This table holds 400,000 to 500,000 distinct CDR3 sequences, around an eighth found once. A further study also used this sample, focusing on yellow fever vaccine responses in identical twins.

The sequenced sample consisted of CD4+ T cells sorted from blood. The receptors come from a woman between 18 and 29 years old in good health. Each CDR3 is given with its conserved first and last residue. D genes are given only for firm matches. Rows may omit the clone size; those that give it use once, few, many or a size class.

j_call d_call clone_size v_call cdr3_nt cdr3_aa
TRBJ1-6 NA many TRBV7-2 TGTGCCAGCAGCTTAGGGGGGAGCTCCTATAATTCACCCCTCCACTTT CASSLGGSSYNSPLHF
TRBJ1-6 NA many TRBV12-3/TRBV12-4 TGTGCCAGCAGGCGGACCGGGGATTCACCCCTCCACTTT CASRRTGDSPLHF
TRBJ2-5 TRBD2 NA TRBV3-1 TGTGCCAGCAGCCAGCTGGCCCTAGCGGGAGGGCACCGGGAGACCCAGTACTTC CASSQLALAGGHRETQYF
TRBJ1-1 NA few TRBV5-1 TGCGCCAGCAGACTATCTACCGGGGGTACTGGGGAAGCTTTCTTT CASRLSTGGTGEAFF
TRBJ2-2 NA few TRBV7-3 TGTGCCAGCAGCTCACTAGTGGGCGGGGAGCTGTTTTTT CASSSLVGGELFF
TRBJ2-4 NA many TRBV7-3 TGTGCCAGCAGCTTAGACGGCCTAGCCAAAAACATTCAGTACTTC CASSLDGLAKNIQYF
TRBJ2-7 NA few TRBV7-2 TGTGCCAGCAGCTCTTCCGGGACAAGGCAGTACTTC CASSSSGTRQYF
TRBJ2-7 TRBD1 NA TRBV29-1 TGCAGCGTGAGGACAGGGCGATCCTACGAGCAGTACTTC CSVRTGRSYEQYF
TRBJ2-1 TRBD2 few TRBV20-1 TGCAGTGCTAGAGATCGTAGCGGGGGGGCATCCTACAATGAGCAGTTCTTC CSARDRSGGASYNEQFF
TRBJ1-6 TRBD1 NA TRBV7-6 TGTGCCAGCAGCTTGGGACAGGGGTCGAGTTCACCCCTCCACTTT CASSLGQGSSSPLHF
TRBJ2-1 NA few TRBV6-5 TGTGCCAGCAGGGAGGGAAATGAGCAGTTCTTC CASREGNEQFF
TRBJ2-5 TRBD2 few TRBV20-1 TGCGGGGGGGGACTAGCGGAAGAGACCCAGTACTTC CGGGLAEETQYF
TRBJ2-5 TRBD2 few TRBV3-1 TGTGCCAGCAGCCAGGGACTACAGCAAGAGACCCAGTACTTC CASSQGLQQETQYF
TRBJ2-2 NA NA TRBV10-1 TGCGCCAGCAGCGCACATCCGAACACCGGGGAGCTGTTTTTT CASSAHPNTGELFF
TRBJ2-3 TRBD2 NA TRBV2 TGTGCCAGCAGTGTGCCGGGGGGGACAGATACGCAGTATTTT CASSVPGGTDTQYF
TRBJ2-7 TRBD2 NA TRBV12-3/TRBV12-4 TGTGCCAGCAGCCCCTCCGGGACTAGCAGGTACGAGCAGTACTTC CASSPSGTSRYEQYF
TRBJ2-3 NA few TRBV12-5 TGTGCTAGTGGTCCAAGCACAGATACGCAGTATTTT CASGPSTDTQYF
TRBJ2-7 NA NA TRBV15 TGTGCCACCAGCAGAGCAGCGGTCGGCTACGAGCAGTACTTC CATSRAAVGYEQYF
TRBJ2-5 NA NA TRBV18 TGTGCCACCAGTTTTACAGGTTCCCAAGAGACCCAGTACTTC CATSFTGSQETQYF
TRBJ2-7 NA many TRBV2 TGTGCCAGCAGTTATACTATGACCTACGAGCAGTACTTC CASSYTMTYEQYF
TRBJ2-3 NA few TRBV24-1 TGTGCCACCAGCTCCCCCTGGGGGGAGCGGACCACAGATACGCAGTATTTT CATSSPWGERTTDTQYF
TRBJ2-5 NA NA TRBV12-3/TRBV12-4 TGTGCCAGCAGTCACGCGGGGGAGACCCAGTACTTC CASSHAGETQYF
TRBJ2-1 NA NA TRBV7-9 TGTGCCAGCGGGAGACGGTACAATGAGCAGTTCTTC CASGRRYNEQFF
TRBJ2-5 NA NA TRBV14 TGTGCCAGCAGCGAAGTCCAGGGGTTCCAAGAGACCCAGTACTTC CASSEVQGFQETQYF
TRBJ2-7 NA NA TRBV20-1 TGCAGTGCTCTCGAGTCCTACGAGCAGTACTTC CSALESYEQYF
TRBJ2-5 NA NA TRBV29-1 TGCAGCGTTGATTTCGCAAATAACGGGGAGACCCAGTACTTC CSVDFANNGETQYF
TRBJ2-3 TRBD2 NA TRBV29-1 TGCAGCGTTCAGGGACTAGCGGGGTCCACAGATACGCAGTATTTT CSVQGLAGSTDTQYF
TRBJ2-3 TRBD2 NA TRBV7-2 TGTGCCAGCAGCTCTAGCGGGGGCCGCACAGATACGCAGTATTTT CASSSSGGRTDTQYF
TRBJ2-2 TRBD1 few TRBV19 TGTGCCAGTAGTACGACAGGGGGCACCGGGGAGCTGTTTTTT CASSTTGGTGELFF
TRBJ2-3 NA many TRBV5-1 TGCGCCAGCAGCTTGTCGACAGCAACCAAAGATACGCAGTATTTT CASSLSTATKDTQYF
TRBJ1-1 NA few TRBV24-1 TGTGCCACCAGTGAACCTGGGGGTAGGGGAGCTTTCTTT CATSEPGGRGAFF
TRBJ2-5 NA few TRBV7-9 TGTGCCAGCAGCTTAGAGAGGACAGCACAAGAGACCCAGTACTTC CASSLERTAQETQYF
TRBJ2-3 TRBD1 many TRBV4-3 TGCGCCAGCAGCCCGAGAGGGACAGGGACAGATACGCAGTATTTT CASSPRGTGTDTQYF
TRBJ1-2 TRBD1 few TRBV7-3 TGTGCCAGCAGCTTGACAGGGGGCTCGAATGTCTATGGCTACACCTTC CASSLTGGSNVYGYTF
TRBJ2-1 TRBD2 few TRBV24-1 TGTGCCACCAGTGATAGGGCGGGAGGGCATAATGAGCAGTTCTTC CATSDRAGGHNEQFF
TRBJ2-1 TRBD1 NA TRBV5-8 TGTGCCAGCAGCCCGGACAGGGTCCATGAGCAGTTCTTC CASSPDRVHEQFF
TRBJ2-7 TRBD1 few TRBV27 TGTGCCAGCAGTTCAATGAGGACAGGGGACGAGCAGTACTTC CASSSMRTGDEQYF
TRBJ2-6 TRBD2 few TRBV27 TGTGCCAGCAGTTTACGATTACTAGCGGGAGGGGAATCTGGGGCCAACGTCCTGACTTTC CASSLRLLAGGESGANVLTF
TRBJ2-2 NA NA TRBV7-3 TGTGCCAGCAGACGGTCCCCCGGACAAGGAGGACCCGGGGAGCTGTTTTTT CASRRSPGQGGPGELFF
TRBJ2-1 NA NA TRBV6-1 TGTGCCAGCAGTGAAGGGGGTTTCGAGCAGTTCTTC CASSEGGFEQFF
TRBJ2-7 NA NA TRBV12-3/TRBV12-4 TGTGCCAGCAGTCAGGTCCCGACGGGGGAGCAGTACTTC CASSQVPTGEQYF
TRBJ2-1 NA many TRBV27 TGTGCCAGCAGATTTGGGAGCGGCAGCTCCTACAATGAGCAGTTCTTC CASRFGSGSSYNEQFF
TRBJ2-5 NA many TRBV7-2 TGTGCCAGCAGCTTATGGGGGGAGACCCAGTACTTC CASSLWGETQYF
TRBJ2-7 NA NA TRBV27 TGTGCCAGCAGTACGGGCGGGGGCGCTGTTTGGGAGCAGTACTTC CASSTGGGAVWEQYF
TRBJ1-1 NA NA TRBV30 TGTGCCTGGGAGAAGGGAGGGTGGGGCACTGAAGCTTTCTTT CAWEKGGWGTEAFF
TRBJ2-1 TRBD1 few TRBV6-1 TGTGCCAGCACCCCGATAACAGGGGTCGCCCCTTCTTTATACAATGAGCAGTTCTTC CASTPITGVAPSLYNEQFF
TRBJ2-1 TRBD2 NA TRBV7-2 TGTGCCAGCAGCCCCTGGACTAGCGGGAAGGATGAGCAGTTCTTC CASSPWTSGKDEQFF
TRBJ2-2 NA few TRBV29-1 TGCAGCGTTACGGGATTCGGCACCGGGGAGCTGTTTTTT CSVTGFGTGELFF
TRBJ1-2 NA NA TRBV19 TGTGCCAGTAGCCCTCTGGCAGCCGGGGGCTACACCTTC CASSPLAAGGYTF
TRBJ2-3 TRBD2 NA TRBV7-2 TGTGCCAGCAGCTTAGCGGCGGGAGGTTACCCCACAGATACGCAGTATTTT CASSLAAGGYPTDTQYF
TRBJ2-5 NA NA TRBV30 TGTGCCTGGAATCAGGGGTATCGAGAGACCCAGTACTTC CAWNQGYRETQYF
TRBJ2-3 NA few TRBV7-2 TGTGCCAGCACCGGCCACCTAGTTTCCGATACGCAGTATTTT CASTGHLVSDTQYF
TRBJ2-1 TRBD2 NA TRBV29-1 TGCAGCGTTGACGGGAGGGGCTACAATGAGCAGTTCTTC CSVDGRGYNEQFF
TRBJ1-2 NA few TRBV4-3 TGCGCCAGCAGCCAAGGGGGCATACCGGATGGCTACACCTTC CASSQGGIPDGYTF
TRBJ2-4 NA few TRBV4-3 TGCGCCAGCAGCCTTGGGCGGGTAGGGAACATTCAGTACTTC CASSLGRVGNIQYF